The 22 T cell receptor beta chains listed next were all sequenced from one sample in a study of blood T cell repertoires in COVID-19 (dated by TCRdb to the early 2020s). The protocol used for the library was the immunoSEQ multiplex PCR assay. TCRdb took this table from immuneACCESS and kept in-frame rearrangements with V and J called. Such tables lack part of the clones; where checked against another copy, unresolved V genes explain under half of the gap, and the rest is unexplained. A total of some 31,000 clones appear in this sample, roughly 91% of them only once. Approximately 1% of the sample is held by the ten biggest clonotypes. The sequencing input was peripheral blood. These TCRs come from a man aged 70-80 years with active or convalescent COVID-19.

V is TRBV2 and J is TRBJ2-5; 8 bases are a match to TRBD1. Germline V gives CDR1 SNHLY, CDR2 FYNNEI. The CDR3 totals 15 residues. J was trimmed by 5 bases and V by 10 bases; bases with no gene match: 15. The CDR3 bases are TGTGCCAACGATGGTTCTACAGGGGGGTTGGAGACCCAGTACTTC. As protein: CANDGSTGGLETQYF.

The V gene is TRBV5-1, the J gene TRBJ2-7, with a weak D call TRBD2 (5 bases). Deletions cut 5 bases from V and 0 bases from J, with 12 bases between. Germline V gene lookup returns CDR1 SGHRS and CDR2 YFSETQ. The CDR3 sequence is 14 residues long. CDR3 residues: CASSPEGSSYEQYF. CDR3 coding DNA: TGCGCCAGCAGTCCGGAAGGGAGCTCCTACGAGCAGTACTTC.

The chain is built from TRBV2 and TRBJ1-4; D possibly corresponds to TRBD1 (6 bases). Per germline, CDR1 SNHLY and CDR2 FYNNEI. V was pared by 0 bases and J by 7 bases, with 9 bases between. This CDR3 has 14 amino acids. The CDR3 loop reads CASSEAVRGEKLFF. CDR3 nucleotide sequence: TGTGCCAGCAGTGAAGCGGTCAGGGGTGAAAAACTGTTTTTT.

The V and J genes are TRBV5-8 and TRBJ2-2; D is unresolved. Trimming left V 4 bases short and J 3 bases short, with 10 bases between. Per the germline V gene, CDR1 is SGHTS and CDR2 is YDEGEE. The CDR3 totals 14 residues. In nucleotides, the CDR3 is TGTGCCAGCAGCAAAAGACGGGACACCGGGGAGCTGTTTTTT. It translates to CASSKRRDTGELFF.

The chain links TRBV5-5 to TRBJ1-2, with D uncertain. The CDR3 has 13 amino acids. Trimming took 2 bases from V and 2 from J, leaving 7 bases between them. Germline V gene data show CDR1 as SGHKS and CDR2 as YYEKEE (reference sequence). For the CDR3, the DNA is TGTGCCAGCAGCTTACTATTGAACTATGGCTACACCTTC. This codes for CASSLLLNYGYTF.

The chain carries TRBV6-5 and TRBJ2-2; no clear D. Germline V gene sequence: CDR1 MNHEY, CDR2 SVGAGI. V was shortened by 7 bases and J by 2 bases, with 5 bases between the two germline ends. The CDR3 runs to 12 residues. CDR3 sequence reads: CASTGNTGELFF. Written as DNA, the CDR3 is TGTGCCAGCACGGGTAACACCGGGGAGCTGTTTTTT.

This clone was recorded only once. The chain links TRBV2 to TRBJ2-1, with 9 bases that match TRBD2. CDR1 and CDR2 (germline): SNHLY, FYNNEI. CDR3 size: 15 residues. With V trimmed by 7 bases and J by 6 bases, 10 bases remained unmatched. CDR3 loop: CASMAAGGVSNEQFF. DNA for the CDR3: TGTGCCAGCATGGCTGCGGGAGGGGTGTCCAATGAGCAGTTCTTC.

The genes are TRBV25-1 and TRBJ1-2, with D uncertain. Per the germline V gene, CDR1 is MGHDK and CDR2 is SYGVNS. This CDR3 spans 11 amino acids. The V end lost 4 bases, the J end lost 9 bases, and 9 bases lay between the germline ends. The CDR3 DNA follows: TGTGCCAGCAGTGTCCACATGAGCTACACCTTC. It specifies CASSVHMSYTF.

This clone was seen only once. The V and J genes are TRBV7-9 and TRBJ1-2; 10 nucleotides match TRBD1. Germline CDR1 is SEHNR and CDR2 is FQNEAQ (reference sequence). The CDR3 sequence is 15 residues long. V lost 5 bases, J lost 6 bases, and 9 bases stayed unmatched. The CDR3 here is CASSTRDRGRDGYTF. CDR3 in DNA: TGTGCCAGCAGCACAAGGGACAGGGGACGGGATGGCTACACCTTC.

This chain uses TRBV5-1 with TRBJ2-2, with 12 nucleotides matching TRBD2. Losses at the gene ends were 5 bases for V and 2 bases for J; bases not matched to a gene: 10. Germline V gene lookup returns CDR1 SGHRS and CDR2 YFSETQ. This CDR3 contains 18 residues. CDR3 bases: TGCGCCAGCAGTAAGGAGACTAGCGGGAGCGCCAACACCGGGGAGCTGTTTTTT. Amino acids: CASSKETSGSANTGELFF.

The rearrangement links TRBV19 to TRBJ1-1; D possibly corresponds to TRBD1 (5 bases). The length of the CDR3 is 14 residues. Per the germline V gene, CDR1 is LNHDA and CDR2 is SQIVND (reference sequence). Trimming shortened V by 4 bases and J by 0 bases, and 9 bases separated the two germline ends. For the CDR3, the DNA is TGTGCCAGTAGTAGGGGGGACTTGAACACTGAAGCTTTCTTT. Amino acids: CASSRGDLNTEAFF.

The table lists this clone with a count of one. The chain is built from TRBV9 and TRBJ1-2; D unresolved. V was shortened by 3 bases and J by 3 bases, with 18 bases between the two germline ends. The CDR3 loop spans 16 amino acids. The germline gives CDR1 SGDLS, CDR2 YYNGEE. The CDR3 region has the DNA TGTGCCAGCAGCGCGAGGGCTTCGGGGTATGACTATGGCTACACCTTC. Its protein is CASSARASGYDYGYTF. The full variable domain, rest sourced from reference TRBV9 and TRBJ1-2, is DSGVTQTPKHLITATGQRVTLRCSPRSGDLSVYWYQQSLDQGLQFLIQYYNGEERAKGNILERFSAQQFPDLHSELNLSSLELGDSALYFCASSARASGYDYGYTFGSGTRLTVV.

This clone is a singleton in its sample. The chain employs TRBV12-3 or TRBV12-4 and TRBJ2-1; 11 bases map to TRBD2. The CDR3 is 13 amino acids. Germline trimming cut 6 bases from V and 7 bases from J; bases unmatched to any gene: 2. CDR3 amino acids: CASRVAGGNEQFF. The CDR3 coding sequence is TGTGCCAGCAGAGTAGCGGGAGGGAATGAGCAGTTCTTC.

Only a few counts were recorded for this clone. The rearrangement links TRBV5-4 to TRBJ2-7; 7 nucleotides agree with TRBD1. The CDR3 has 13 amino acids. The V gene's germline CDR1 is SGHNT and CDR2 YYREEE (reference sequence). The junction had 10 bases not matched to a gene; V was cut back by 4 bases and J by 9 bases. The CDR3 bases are TGTGCCAGCAGCGCAACAGGGGCTGAGGTGCAGTACTTC. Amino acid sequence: CASSATGAEVQYF.

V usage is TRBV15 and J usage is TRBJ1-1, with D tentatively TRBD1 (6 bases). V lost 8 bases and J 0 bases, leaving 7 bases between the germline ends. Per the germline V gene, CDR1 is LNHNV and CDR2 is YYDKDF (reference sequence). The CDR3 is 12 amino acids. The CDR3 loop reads CATGGVNTEAFF. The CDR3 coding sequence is TGTGCCACCGGGGGCGTGAACACTGAAGCTTTCTTT.

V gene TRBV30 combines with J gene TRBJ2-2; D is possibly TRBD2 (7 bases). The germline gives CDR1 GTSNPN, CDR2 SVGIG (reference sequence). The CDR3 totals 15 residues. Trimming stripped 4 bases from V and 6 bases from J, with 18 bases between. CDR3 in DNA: TGTGCCTGGACCAGAAGGGGGGGCCCCTCCGGGGAGCTGTTTTTT. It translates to CAWTRRGGPSGELFF.

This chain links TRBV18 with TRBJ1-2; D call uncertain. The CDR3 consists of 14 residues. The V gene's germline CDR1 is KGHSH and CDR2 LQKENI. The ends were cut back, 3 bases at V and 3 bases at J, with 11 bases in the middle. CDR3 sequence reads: CASSPEGLYYGYTF. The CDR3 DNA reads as TGTGCCAGCTCACCGGAGGGTCTGTACTATGGCTACACCTTC.

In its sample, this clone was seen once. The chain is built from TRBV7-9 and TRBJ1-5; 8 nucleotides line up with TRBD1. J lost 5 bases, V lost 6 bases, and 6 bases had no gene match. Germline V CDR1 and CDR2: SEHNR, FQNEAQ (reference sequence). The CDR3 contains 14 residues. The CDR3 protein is CASSQGQGDQPQHF. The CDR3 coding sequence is TGTGCCAGCAGTCAAGGACAGGGCGATCAGCCCCAGCATTTT.

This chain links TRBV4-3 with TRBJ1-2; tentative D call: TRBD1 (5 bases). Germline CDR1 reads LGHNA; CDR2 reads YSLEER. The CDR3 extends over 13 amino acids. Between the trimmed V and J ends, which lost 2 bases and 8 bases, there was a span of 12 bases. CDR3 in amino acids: CASSQREGYGYTF. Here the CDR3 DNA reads TGCGCCAGCAGCCAACGGGAGGGGTACGGCTACACCTTC.

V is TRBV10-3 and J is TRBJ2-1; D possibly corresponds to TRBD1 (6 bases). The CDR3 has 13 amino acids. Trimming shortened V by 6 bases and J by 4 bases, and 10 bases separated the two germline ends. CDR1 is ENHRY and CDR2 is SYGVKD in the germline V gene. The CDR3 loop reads CAISRGPYNEQFF. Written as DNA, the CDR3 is TGTGCCATCAGCAGGGGACCTTACAATGAGCAGTTCTTC.

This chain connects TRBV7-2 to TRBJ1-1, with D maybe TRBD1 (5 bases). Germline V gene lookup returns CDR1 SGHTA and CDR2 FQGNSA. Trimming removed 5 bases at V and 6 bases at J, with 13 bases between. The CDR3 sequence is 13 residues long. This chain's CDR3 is CASSNRQLAEAFF. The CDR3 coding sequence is TGTGCCAGCAGCAACCGACAGTTGGCTGAAGCTTTCTTT.

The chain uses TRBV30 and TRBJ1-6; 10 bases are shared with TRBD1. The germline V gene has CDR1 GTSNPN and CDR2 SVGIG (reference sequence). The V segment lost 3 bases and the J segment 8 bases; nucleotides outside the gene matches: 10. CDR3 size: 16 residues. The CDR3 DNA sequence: TGTGCCTGGAGACCGACAGGGGGCCCCTGGGATTCACCCCTCCACTTT. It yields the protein CAWRPTGGPWDSPLHF.